This entry lists 29 T cell receptor beta chains sequenced from one sample in a study of blood T cell repertoires in COVID-19. Here immunoSEQ multiplex PCR was the method, and the copy in TCRdb shows in-frame clones only, minus some. The sample lists some 40,000 clones, around 90% seen once, with 5.5% in the top ten. Sequencing was performed on peripheral blood. The origin of the receptors is a woman older than 75 with acute or convalescent COVID-19.

The gene calls are TRBV2 and TRBJ1-4, with D possibly matching TRBD1 (6 bases). Germline-derived CDR1 and CDR2 are SNHLY and FYNNEI. The CDR3 contains 14 residues. V was clipped by 5 bases and J by 7 bases, with 14 bases between them. This CDR3 reads CASSFWTESEKLFF. DNA for the CDR3: TGTGCCAGCAGTTTTTGGACAGAGAGTGAAAAACTGTTTTTT.

The V gene is TRBV5-1, the J gene TRBJ2-1, with D possibly being TRBD2 (5 bases). The CDR3 covers 18 residues. CDR1 and CDR2 (germline): SGHRS, YFSETQ. Between the trimmed V and J ends, which lost 4 bases and 6 bases, there was a span of 26 bases. As DNA, the CDR3 is TGCGCCAGCAGCCGTCTAATGGGAGTTGACAACGCGGTCAATGAGCAGTTCTTC. Protein product: CASSRLMGVDNAVNEQFF.

The V and J genes are TRBV25-1 and TRBJ1-4, with 8 bases fitting TRBD1. The germline gives CDR1 MGHDK, CDR2 SYGVNS. This CDR3 region has 15 residues. Unmatched junction bases numbered 3, after V lost 1 base and J lost 5 bases. The DNA of the CDR3 is TGTGCCAGCAGTGAATCCGACAGGGGAAATGAAAAACTGTTTTTT. Translating it yields CASSESDRGNEKLFF. The variable domain in full, completed from reference TRBV25-1 and TRBJ1-4, reads EADIYQTPRYLVIGTGKKITLECSQTMGHDKMYWYQQDPGMELHLIHYSYGVNSTEKGDLSSESTVSRIRTEHFPLTLESARPSHTSQYLCASSESDRGNEKLFFGSGTQLSVL.

The rearrangement joins TRBV7-9 to TRBJ2-3; the D gene is possibly TRBD2 (6 bases). CDR1 is SEHNR and CDR2 is FQNEAQ in the germline V gene (reference sequence). V was pared by 6 bases and J by 0 bases, with 13 bases between. This CDR3 is 15 amino acids long. In nucleotides, the CDR3 is TGTGCCAGCAGTGGGGCGGGGTCTAGCACAGATACGCAGTATTTT. Residues: CASSGAGSSTDTQYF.

The V gene is TRBV7-9, the J gene TRBJ2-5; D unresolved. The CDR3 spans 16 residues. Germline CDR1 and CDR2: SEHNR and FQNEAQ (reference sequence). Trimming shortened V by 1 base and J by 1 base, and 13 bases separated the two germline ends. CDR3 in amino acids: CASSLGSGRIQETQYF. In DNA, the CDR3 is TGTGCCAGCAGCTTAGGCTCCGGCAGGATCCAAGAGACCCAGTACTTC. The full variable domain, in which reference TRBV7-9 and TRBJ2-5 provide the parts outside the CDR3, is DTGVSQNPRHKITKRGQNVTFRCDPISEHNRLYWYRQTLGQGPEFLTYFQNEAQLEKSRLLSDRFSAERPKGSFSTLEIQRTEQGDSAMYLCASSLGSGRIQETQYFGPGTRLLVL.

This chain joins TRBV2 and TRBJ2-5; 9 bases agree with TRBD1. The ends lost 6 bases at V and 14 bases at J; junction bases unmatched: 10. The CDR3 is 12 residues long. Germline V gene lookup returns CDR1 SNHLY and CDR2 FYNNEI. The CDR3 region is CASSSNRDRDYF. The CDR3 nucleotides read TGTGCCAGCAGCTCCAACCGGGACAGGGATTACTTC.

The V and J genes are TRBV30 and TRBJ2-2; D not resolved. This CDR3 is built from 13 residues. V lost 5 bases and J lost 3, with 10 bases in between. Germline V gives CDR1 GTSNPN, CDR2 SVGIG (reference sequence). This CDR3 is CAWSGAHTGELFF. Here the CDR3 DNA reads TGTGCCTGGTCCGGTGCGCACACCGGGGAGCTGTTTTTT. Variable domain in full (rest from reference TRBV30 and TRBJ2-2): SQTIHQWPATLVQPVGSPLSLECTVEGTSNPNLYWYRQAAGRGLQLLFYSVGIGQISSEVPQNLSASRPQDRQFILSSKKLLLSDSGFYLCAWSGAHTGELFFGEGSRLTVL.

This rearrangement joins TRBV29-1 to TRBJ2-7, with TRBD1 matching 9 bases. Germline V lookup: CDR1 SQVTM, CDR2 ANQGSEA. V shed 6 bases and J 6 bases; nucleotides not matched to a gene: 6. This CDR3 has 12 residues. The chain's CDR3 is CSVQGQGGEQYF. The CDR3 nucleotides are TGCAGCGTCCAGGGACAGGGAGGCGAGCAGTACTTC.

The V and J genes are TRBV7-6 and TRBJ1-4, with D unclear. V gave up 1 base and J gave up 0 bases, with 9 bases separating them. Germline assignment: CDR1 SGHVS and CDR2 FNYEAQ. The CDR3 runs 16 residues. CDR3: CASSLVVGATNEKLFF. CDR3 DNA sequence: TGTGCCAGCAGCTTAGTAGTCGGGGCAACTAATGAAAAACTGTTTTTT.

V usage is TRBV4-2 and J usage is TRBJ1-3, with a possible D match to TRBD1 (6 bases). CDR1 and CDR2 from the germline V gene are LGHNA and YNFKEQ. This CDR3 contains 17 residues. Between the trimmed V and J ends, which lost 0 bases and 5 bases, there was a span of 17 bases. CDR3 DNA: TGTGCCAGCAGCCAAGAGATTCTCGGGACACTACGAAACACCATATATTTT. It translates to CASSQEILGTLRNTIYF.

The chain carries TRBV5-4 and TRBJ2-3; 9 bases fit TRBD2. The J segment lost 2 bases and the V segment lost 1 base, leaving 8 bases of the junction unmatched. The germline gives CDR1 SGHNT, CDR2 YYREEE (reference sequence). The CDR3 has 17 amino acids. DNA for the CDR3: TGTGCCAGCAGCTTGAGATTAGCGGGGGCTAACACAGATACGCAGTATTTT. This codes for CASSLRLAGANTDTQYF.

V gene TRBV15 combines with J gene TRBJ2-1; TRBD2 agrees at 15 bases. The V segment lost 5 bases and the J segment 6 bases; nucleotides outside the gene matches: 5. Germline-derived CDR1 and CDR2 are LNHNV and YYDKDF (reference sequence). This CDR3 contains 16 residues. The CDR3 is CATSGWTSGGANEQFF. CDR3 in DNA: TGTGCCACCAGCGGTTGGACTAGCGGGGGGGCCAATGAGCAGTTCTTC.

The chain employs TRBV7-6 and TRBJ1-2, with TRBD1 as a possible D gene (5 bases). V was pared by 5 bases and J by 5 bases, with 18 bases between. Germline V CDR1 and CDR2: SGHVS, FNYEAQ. The CDR3 runs to 15 residues. DNA of the CDR3: TGTGCCAGCAGCCCTTCCTCTACGGGGGTTTATGGCTACACCTTC. Residues: CASSPSSTGVYGYTF.

V is TRBV20-1 and J is TRBJ1-4; no reliable D call. The CDR3 contains 13 residues. The germline V gene has CDR1 DFQATT and CDR2 SNEGSKA (reference sequence). Trimming stripped 3 bases from V and 8 bases from J, with 13 bases between. The CDR3 DNA reads as TGCAGTGCTAGTCGGCCCGGGGAGGAAAAACTGTTTTTT. Translation: CSASRPGEEKLFF.

V gene TRBV29-1 combines with J gene TRBJ2-7; 7 bases align to TRBD1. Germline V gene lookup returns CDR1 SQVTM and CDR2 ANQGSEA. V gave up 7 bases and J gave up 1 base; unmatched junction bases: 4. CDR3 length: 12 amino acids. In DNA form, the CDR3 reads TGCAGCGGGACAGGTCCTTCCTACGAGCAGTACTTC. This gives the protein CSGTGPSYEQYF.

The rearrangement uses TRBV18 and TRBJ2-2; D might be TRBD1 (5 bases). The CDR3 consists of 14 residues. Per germline, CDR1 KGHSH and CDR2 LQKENI. Trimming cost V 3 bases and J 6 bases, with 11 bases left between them. DNA for the CDR3: TGTGCCAGCTCACCGACCCAGGGTCCCGGGGAGCTGTTTTTT. It encodes CASSPTQGPGELFF.

This clone was recorded a few times. This sequence joins TRBV27 and TRBJ2-2, with D possibly TRBD2 on 5 matching bases. The CDR3 is 16 residues long. The V gene lost 2 bases and the J gene lost 4 bases, with 14 bases spanning the gap. Germline values: CDR1 MNHEY, CDR2 SMNVEV (reference sequence). Here the CDR3 reads CASSLGSHGVTGELFF. The CDR3, as DNA: TGTGCCAGCAGTTTAGGCTCCCACGGGGTCACCGGGGAGCTGTTTTTT.

The chain links TRBV5-1 to TRBJ2-5, with 8 bases matching TRBD1. The CDR3 loop spans 15 amino acids. Germline CDR1 reads SGHRS; CDR2 reads YFSETQ. Trimming took 4 bases from V and 1 from J; bases not matched to a gene: 6. CDR3 nucleotide sequence: TGCGCCAGCAGCGAACTAGGGACAGGCCAAGAGACCCAGTACTTC. Protein sequence: CASSELGTGQETQYF.

Only a few counts were recorded for this clone. The V call is TRBV7-9, the J call TRBJ1-1; TRBD1 aligns across 8 bases. With 5 bases clipped from V and 0 bases from J, the junction kept 11 bases outside the gene matches. CDR3 length: 17 residues. Germline loops: CDR1 SEHNR, CDR2 FQNEAQ (reference sequence). CDR3 nucleotides: TGTGCCAGCAGCGAGGGACAGGTAGCGGCTCTGAACACTGAAGCTTTCTTT. Translated, it gives CASSEGQVAALNTEAFF.

In its sample, this clone was seen a few times. The chain has TRBV15 and TRBJ1-4; D unresolved. The CDR3 runs 16 residues. Germline-derived CDR1 and CDR2 are LNHNV and YYDKDF (reference sequence). V gave up 0 bases and J gave up 0 bases, with 8 bases separating them. The CDR3 protein is CATSRDRGATNEKLFF. The CDR3, as DNA: TGTGCCACCAGCAGAGATCGGGGTGCAACTAATGAAAAACTGTTTTTT.

This chain connects TRBV5-1 to TRBJ2-2; D might be TRBD1 (6 bases). The germline V gene has CDR1 SGHRS and CDR2 YFSETQ. CDR3 length equals 15 residues. V was clipped by 4 bases and J by 6 bases, with 16 bases between them. Here the CDR3 reads CASSRPNRDPGELFF. The DNA of the CDR3 is TGCGCCAGCAGCCGTCCCAACAGGGACCCCGGGGAGCTGTTTTTT. Complete variable domain (other parts from reference TRBV5-1 and TRBJ2-2): KAGVTQTPRYLIKTRGQQVTLSCSPISGHRSVSWYQQTPGQGLQFLFEYFSETQRNKGNFPGRFSGRQFSNSRSEMNVSTLELGDSALYLCASSRPNRDPGELFFGEGSRLTVL.

The gene calls are TRBV18 and TRBJ2-1, with 7 bases matching TRBD2. V trimming: 3 bases; J trimming: 4 bases; junction bases outside the gene matches: 6. The CDR3 contains 15 residues. From germline, CDR1 is KGHSH and CDR2 LQKENI. The CDR3 here is CASSPPGLQYNEQFF. DNA for the CDR3: TGTGCCAGCTCACCCCCGGGACTACAGTACAATGAGCAGTTCTTC.

This clone was recorded only once. This chain uses TRBV5-5 with TRBJ2-1, with 7 nucleotides matching TRBD2. This CDR3 has 16 residues. CDR1 is SGHKS and CDR2 is YYEKEE in the germline V gene (reference sequence). J was trimmed by 2 bases and V by 3 bases; bases with no gene match: 8. CDR3 nucleotides: TGTGCCAGCAGCTCCTCTCGGGGGGAGGCCTACAATGAGCAGTTCTTC. Its protein is CASSSSRGEAYNEQFF. The full variable domain, completed using reference TRBV5-5 and TRBJ2-1, is DAGVTQSPTHLIKTRGQQVTLRCSPISGHKSVSWYQQVLGQGPQFIFQYYEKEERGRGNFPDRFSARQFPNYSSELNVNALLLGDSALYLCASSSSRGEAYNEQFFGPGTRLTVL.

The V call is TRBV18, the J call TRBJ1-2, with 8 bases aligning to TRBD1. Germline V gene sequence: CDR1 KGHSH, CDR2 LQKENI. This CDR3 has 14 residues. V lost 3 bases, J lost 7 bases, and 7 bases stayed unmatched. This CDR3 reads CASSPLTGEGGYTF. DNA for the CDR3: TGTGCCAGCTCACCCTTGACAGGGGAAGGTGGCTACACCTTC.

This chain connects TRBV9 to TRBJ2-7; 7 positions match TRBD1. CDR1 and CDR2 (germline): SGDLS, YYNGEE. The CDR3 runs 15 residues. The trim removed 0 bases at V and 1 base at J, leaving 4 bases unmatched. DNA for the CDR3: TGTGCCAGCAGCGTAGCGACAGGGCCTTCCTACGAGCAGTACTTC. Translation gives CASSVATGPSYEQYF.

The chain has TRBV5-4 and TRBJ2-5; D is possibly TRBD1 (6 bases). Germline loops: CDR1 SGHNT, CDR2 YYREEE (reference sequence). V lost 2 bases, J lost 2 bases, and 16 bases lay in between. CDR3 size: 16 residues. CDR3 protein: CASSLAGQRSQETQYF. The CDR3 nucleotides are TGTGCCAGCAGCTTAGCCGGACAGCGCTCTCAAGAGACCCAGTACTTC. The whole variable domain, remainder taken from reference TRBV5-4 and TRBJ2-5, is ETGVTQSPTHLIKTRGQQVTLRCSSQSGHNTVSWYQQALGQGPQFIFQYYREEENGRGNFPPRFSGLQFPNYSSELNVNALELDDSALYLCASSLAGQRSQETQYFGPGTRLLVL.

V is TRBV5-6 and J is TRBJ1-2; 7 nucleotides line up with TRBD1. This CDR3 comprises 14 residues. Germline-derived CDR1 and CDR2 are SGHDT and YYEEEE. The trim removed 4 bases at V and 2 bases at J, leaving 5 bases unmatched. The CDR3 sequence is CASSPGTANYGYTF. The CDR3 DNA follows: TGTGCCAGCAGCCCCGGGACAGCGAACTATGGCTACACCTTC.

J is TRBJ1-2 and V is TRBV5-4, with 10 bases matching TRBD1. The CDR3 totals 14 residues. Germline loops: CDR1 SGHNT, CDR2 YYREEE (reference sequence). With 4 bases clipped from V and 8 bases from J, the junction kept 8 bases outside the gene matches. CDR3 in amino acids: CASSRDRGWEGYTF. Here the CDR3 DNA reads TGTGCCAGCAGCCGGGACAGGGGTTGGGAAGGCTACACCTTC.

The chain couples TRBV5-5 to TRBJ1-2, with TRBD1 as a possible D gene (5 bases). This CDR3 has 13 amino acids. CDR1 and CDR2 from the germline V gene are SGHKS and YYEKEE (reference sequence). Trimming shortened V by 1 base and J by 6 bases, and 10 bases separated the two germline ends. Here the CDR3 DNA reads TGTGCCAGCAGCTTGCAGGGAGGGGATGGCTACACCTTC. This codes for CASSLQGGDGYTF.